Listed below are T cell receptor beta chains from one sample, sequenced in a study of T cells in Graves' hyperthyroidism and ophthalmopathy. In TCRdb, the multiplex PCR reads were re-called with MiXCR into one record per CDR3 protein. The data hold 250,000 to 300,000 distinct CDR3 sequences, with more than 14% observed a single time. Sequencing input: blood. The receptors were gathered from a middle-aged woman with Graves' hyperthyroidism that later progressed to Graves' ophthalmopathy. CDR3s include the opening cysteine and the closing phenylalanine or tryptophan. Fields, in order: J gene, V gene, D gene, clone size, CDR3 DNA, CDR3 protein. The D gene is left open where the match is weak. Clone size is stated in some rows and not others, as once, few, many or a class when expanded.

j_call: TRBJ2-4
v_call: TRBV5-5
d_call: .
clone_size: .
cdr3_nt: TGTGCCAGCAGCCCCCTGGGCGTGGTGGTTCACATTCAGTACTTC
cdr3_aa: CASSPLGVVVHIQYF

j_call: TRBJ2-1
v_call: TRBV6-1
d_call: TRBD2
clone_size: .
cdr3_nt: TGTGCCACCTGGGACTACTCCTACAATGAGCAGTTCTTC
cdr3_aa: CATWDYSYNEQFF

j_call: TRBJ2-3
v_call: TRBV20-1
d_call: .
clone_size: .
cdr3_nt: TGCAGTGCTAGAGAGGAAGTCGATACGCAGTATTTT
cdr3_aa: CSAREEVDTQYF

j_call: TRBJ2-1
v_call: TRBV10-1
d_call: TRBD2
clone_size: .
cdr3_nt: TGCGCCAGCAGTCTTGGACTAGTAGACGGGAATGAGCAGTTCTTC
cdr3_aa: CASSLGLVDGNEQFF

j_call: TRBJ2-7
v_call: TRBV7-9
d_call: .
clone_size: .
cdr3_nt: TGTGCCAGCAGCTTATTCAGGAACGTCTCCTACGAGCAGTACTTC
cdr3_aa: CASSLFRNVSYEQYF

j_call: TRBJ2-7
v_call: TRBV27
d_call: TRBD2
clone_size: many
cdr3_nt: TGTGCCAGCAGTCCCCTCGGAGCGGGGCACTACGAGCAGTACTTC
cdr3_aa: CASSPLGAGHYEQYF

j_call: TRBJ2-7
v_call: TRBV20-1
d_call: .
clone_size: .
cdr3_nt: TGCAGTGCTAGGGACTTTCCGTCCTACGAGCAGTACTTC
cdr3_aa: CSARDFPSYEQYF

j_call: TRBJ2-5
v_call: TRBV20-1
d_call: TRBD2
clone_size: many
cdr3_nt: TGCAGTGCTAGAGATCTCGCGGGAGCAGAGGAGACCCAGTACTTC
cdr3_aa: CSARDLAGAEETQYF

j_call: TRBJ2-7
v_call: TRBV6-1
d_call: TRBD1
clone_size: many
cdr3_nt: TGTGCCAGCAGTGGGATGGGATCAGGGGGTTACGAGCAGTACTTC
cdr3_aa: CASSGMGSGGYEQYF

j_call: TRBJ1-1
v_call: TRBV6-2/TRBV6-3
d_call: TRBD1
clone_size: .
cdr3_nt: TGTGCCAGCACCAGGACAGGGGGCTACACTGAAGCTTTCTTT
cdr3_aa: CASTRTGGYTEAFF

j_call: TRBJ1-3
v_call: TRBV11-2
d_call: .
clone_size: many
cdr3_nt: TGTGCCAGCAGCCCTTTTTGGCAGAGACCCGACACCATATATTTT
cdr3_aa: CASSPFWQRPDTIYF

j_call: TRBJ1-2
v_call: TRBV3-1
d_call: .
clone_size: once
cdr3_nt: TGTGCCAGCAGCCTAGGGGCCCTTGCCAGGCGAGGCTACACCTTC
cdr3_aa: CASSLGALARRGYTF

j_call: TRBJ1-1
v_call: TRBV4-1
d_call: TRBD1
clone_size: many
cdr3_nt: TGCGCCAGCAGCCAACCGGGACAGGGGCTCGGGGGCACTGAAGCTTTCTTT
cdr3_aa: CASSQPGQGLGGTEAFF

j_call: TRBJ2-7
v_call: TRBV4-1
d_call: TRBD2
clone_size: many
cdr3_nt: TGCGCCAGCAGCCTACAGCGGGAGGGGTACGAGCAGTACTTC
cdr3_aa: CASSLQREGYEQYF